This T cell receptor (beta chain) was recovered during a study of T-cell memory formation after mild COVID-19 listed by TCRdb under 2021. Some background on the complete study: TCR sequence clusters from the two donors were largely donor specific. In a couple of donors, T-cell clones that expanded and contracted after mild COVID-19 were tracked by sequencing TCRalpha and TCRbeta repertoires over time. Two young, previously healthy adult volunteers, one female and one male, were included in the cohort. Summary of the overall study and its limitations: Some responding clones were detected in pre-infection memory, which suggested that pre-existing cross-reactive memory T cells had joined the SARS-CoV-2 response. Contracting CD4+ clones were found mainly in CM and EM memory subsets, while CD8+ clones were enriched in EMRA. Whether the second-wave clones peaking on day 37 were SARS-CoV-2 specific was not confirmed. Only a couple of mild cases were covered by the study, and larger cohorts that include severe cases with pre-infection samples were considered necessary. Clones contracting from day 15 to 85 had balanced CD4/CD8 phenotypes, while a second wave expanding from day 15 to 37 was biased towards CD4+.

Including cysteine and valine, the CDR3 has 13 amino acids. The CDR3 DNA has 39 bases and is translated from base 1. V drops 5 bases and J drops 3 bases, leaving 12 bases in between. From the germline V gene (reference sequence), CDR1 is SGHKS and CDR2 is YYEKEE. Details on this clonotype: Which antigen it targets is not known. No much larger clone exists at a distance of one base, and base qualities are not known.

The sequencing machine was an Illumina NovaSeq 6000. TCRalpha and TCRbeta cDNA libraries were constructed by 5'RACE with constant-segment primers, with sample barcodes and unique molecular identifiers being introduced. Trizol reagent was used to extract RNA from every sample. Amplification of the libraries took two PCR steps, and the second step added a second sample barcode plus Illumina TruSeq adapters. The libraries were sequenced on an Illumina NovaSeq using 2 x 150 bp paired-end reads. The original methods were these. Reads were demultiplexed and collapsed into UMI-guided consensus sequences with migec v1.2.7. Using mixcr v2.1.11, UMI consensuses were aligned to TRA and TRB V and J templates and then assembled into clonotypes. A clonotype was counted as expanded or contracted only if both edgeR and NoisET called the change significant, with noise models trained on biological replicates. edgeR calls used a false discovery rate-adjusted p below 0.01 and a log2 fold-change threshold of 1. As an exploratory analysis of dynamics, max-normalized trajectories of the 1000 most abundant clonotypes were examined by PCA with hierarchical clustering. Separately sequenced CD4+ and CD8+ repertoires were used to assign a CD4 or CD8 phenotype to each responding clone. TCRdb redid the processing of the public reads, applying fastp at Q25 and MiXCR, and retained in-frame beta chains. CDR3 protein duplicates are merged, each entry listing the most common genes and DNA. These V and J calls are TCRdb output, not the study's own analysis. The sample table holds approximately 99,000 distinct CDR3 sequences, of which roughly a sixth were seen once. The top ten clones comprise around 5.1% of the sample.

Ficoll-Paque density gradient centrifugation was used to isolate PBMCs. The V gene is TRBV5-5 and the J gene is TRBJ2-7, with no confidently assigned D gene. The sample comprised PBMCs or a T cell subset sorted from them (not recorded which). The sequence derives from a man younger than 35 who had mild COVID-19 (a few samples of this study predate the infection). The sample titles of this study are shuffled in the database, so cell type and time point are left out; the donor was told from shared clones. The CDR3 has the sequence CASRAGPHYEQYV. The nucleotide sequence reads as follows: TGTGCCAGCAGGGCCGGTCCCCACTACGAGCAGTACGTC.